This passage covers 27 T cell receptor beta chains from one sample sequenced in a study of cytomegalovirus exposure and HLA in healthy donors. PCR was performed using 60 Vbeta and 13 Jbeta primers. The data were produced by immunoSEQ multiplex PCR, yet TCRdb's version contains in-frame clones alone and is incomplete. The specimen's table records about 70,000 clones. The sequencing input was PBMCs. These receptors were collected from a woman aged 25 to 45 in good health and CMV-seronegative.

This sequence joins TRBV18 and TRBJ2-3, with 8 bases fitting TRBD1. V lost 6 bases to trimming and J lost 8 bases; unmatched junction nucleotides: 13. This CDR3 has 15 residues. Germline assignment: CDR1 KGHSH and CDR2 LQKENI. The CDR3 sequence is CASSGDRGSVGTQYF. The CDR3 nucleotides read TGTGCCAGCTCCGGAGACAGGGGATCCGTAGGTACGCAGTATTTT.

In DNA, the CDR3 is TGTGCCAGCACTCAGAGCCTAGCGGGACGCTCCGAGCAGTACTTC. This gives the protein CASTQSLAGRSEQYF. The chain carries TRBV28 and TRBJ2-5; 9 nucleotides line up with TRBD2. Gene TRBJ2-7 matches the end of the DNA better, so the J call may be wrong. Germline V gives CDR1 MDHEN, CDR2 SYDVKM. This CDR3 has 15 residues.

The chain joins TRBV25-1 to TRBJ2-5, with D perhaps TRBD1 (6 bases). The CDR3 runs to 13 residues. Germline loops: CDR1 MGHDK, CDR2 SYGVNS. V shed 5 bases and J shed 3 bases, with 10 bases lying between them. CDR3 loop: CASSSGTKETQYF. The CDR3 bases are TGTGCCAGCAGTTCCGGGACAAAAGAGACCCAGTACTTC.

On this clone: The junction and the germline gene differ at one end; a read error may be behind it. The DNA of the CDR3 is TGTGCCAGCTCACCAGGACAGACGAACACTGAAGATTTCTTT. Residues: CASSPGQTNTEDFF. The chain carries TRBV18 and TRBJ1-1; maybe TRBD1 (6 bases). Germline values: CDR1 KGHSH, CDR2 LQKENI. This CDR3 is 14 amino acids long.

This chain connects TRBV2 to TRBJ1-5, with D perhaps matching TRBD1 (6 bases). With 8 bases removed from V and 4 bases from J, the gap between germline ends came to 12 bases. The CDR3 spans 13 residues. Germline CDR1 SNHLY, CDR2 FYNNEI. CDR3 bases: TGTGCCAGCTGCACAGGGATTAATCAGCCCCAGCATTTT. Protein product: CASCTGINQPQHF.

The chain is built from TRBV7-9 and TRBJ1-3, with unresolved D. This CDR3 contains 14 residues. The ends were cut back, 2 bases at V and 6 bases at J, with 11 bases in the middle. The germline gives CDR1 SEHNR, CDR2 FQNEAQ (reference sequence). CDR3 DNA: TGTGCCAGCAGCTTAACGGGAGAACTAAACACCATATATTTT. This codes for CASSLTGELNTIYF.

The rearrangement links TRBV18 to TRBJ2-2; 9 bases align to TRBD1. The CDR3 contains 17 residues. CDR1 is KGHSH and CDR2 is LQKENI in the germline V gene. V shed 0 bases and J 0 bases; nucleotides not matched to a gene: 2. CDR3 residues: CASSPPGQGPNTGELFF. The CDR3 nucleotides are TGTGCCAGCTCACCACCGGGACAGGGCCCGAACACCGGGGAGCTGTTTTTT.

DNA of the CDR3: TGTGCCAGCAAGGGACAGGGAGATCAGCCCCAGCATTTT. Translated, it gives CASKGQGDQPQHF. The chain links TRBV6-1 to TRBJ1-5; the match to TRBD1 covers 9 bases. This CDR3 comprises 13 residues. From germline, CDR1 is MNHNS and CDR2 SASEGT. Losses at the gene ends were 7 bases for V and 5 bases for J; bases not matched to a gene: 3.

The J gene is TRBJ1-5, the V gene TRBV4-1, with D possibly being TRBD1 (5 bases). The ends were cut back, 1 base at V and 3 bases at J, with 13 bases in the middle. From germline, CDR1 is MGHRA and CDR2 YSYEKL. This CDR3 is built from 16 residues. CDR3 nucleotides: TGCGCCAGCAGCCAAGGCGCAGGGCGCTACAATCAGCCCCAGCATTTT. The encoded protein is CASSQGAGRYNQPQHF.

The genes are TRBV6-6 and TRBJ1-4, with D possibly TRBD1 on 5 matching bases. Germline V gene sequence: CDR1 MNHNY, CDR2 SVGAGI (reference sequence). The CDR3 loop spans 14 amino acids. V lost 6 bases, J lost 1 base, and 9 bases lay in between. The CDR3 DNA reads TGTGCCAGCAGGTTCGGGGGAACTAATGAAAAACTGTTTTTT. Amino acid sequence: CASRFGGTNEKLFF.

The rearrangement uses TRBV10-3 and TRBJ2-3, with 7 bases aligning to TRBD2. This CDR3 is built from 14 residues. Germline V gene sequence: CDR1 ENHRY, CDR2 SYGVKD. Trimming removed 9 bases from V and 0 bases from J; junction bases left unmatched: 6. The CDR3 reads CAISRGVSTDTQYF. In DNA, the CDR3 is TGTGCCATTTCTCGGGGGGTTAGCACAGATACGCAGTATTTT.

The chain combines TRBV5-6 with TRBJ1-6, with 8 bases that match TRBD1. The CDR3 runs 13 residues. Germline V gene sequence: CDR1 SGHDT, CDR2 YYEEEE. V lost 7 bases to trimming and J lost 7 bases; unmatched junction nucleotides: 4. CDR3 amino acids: CASGTGPNSPLHF. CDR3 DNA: TGTGCCAGCGGGACAGGACCCAATTCACCCCTCCACTTT.

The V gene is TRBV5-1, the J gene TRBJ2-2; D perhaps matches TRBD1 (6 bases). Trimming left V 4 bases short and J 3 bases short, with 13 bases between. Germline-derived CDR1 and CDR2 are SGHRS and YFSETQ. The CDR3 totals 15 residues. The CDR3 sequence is CASSNGTFYTGELFF. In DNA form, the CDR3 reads TGCGCCAGCAGCAACGGGACATTTTACACCGGGGAGCTGTTTTTT.

The CDR3 loop reads CASSVGSVPNTEAFF. CDR3 DNA: TGTGCCAGCAGCGTAGGGTCGGTCCCGAACACTGAAGCTTTCTTT. The chain links TRBV9 to TRBJ1-1, with unresolved D. V lost 0 bases and J lost 1, with 10 bases in between. Germline lookup yields CDR1 SGDLS and CDR2 YYNGEE. The CDR3 loop spans 15 amino acids.

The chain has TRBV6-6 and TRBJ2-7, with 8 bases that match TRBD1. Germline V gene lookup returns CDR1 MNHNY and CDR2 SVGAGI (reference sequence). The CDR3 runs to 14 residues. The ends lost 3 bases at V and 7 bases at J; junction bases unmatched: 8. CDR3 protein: CASSYPDRGREQYF. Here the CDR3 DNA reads TGTGCCAGCAGTTATCCCGACAGGGGCCGGGAGCAGTACTTC.

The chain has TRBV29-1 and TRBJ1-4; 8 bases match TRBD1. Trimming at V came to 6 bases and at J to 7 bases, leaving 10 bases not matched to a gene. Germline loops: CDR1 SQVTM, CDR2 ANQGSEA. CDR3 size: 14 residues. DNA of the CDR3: TGCAGCGTCCAGACAGGGGCCGGGAGTGAAAAACTGTTTTTT. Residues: CSVQTGAGSEKLFF. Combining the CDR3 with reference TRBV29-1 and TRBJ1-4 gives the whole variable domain SAVISQKPSRDICQRGTSLTIQCQVDSQVTMMFWYRQQPGQSLTLIATANQGSEATYESGFVIDKFPISRPNLTFSTLTVSNMSPEDSSIYLCSVQTGAGSEKLFFGSGTQLSVL.

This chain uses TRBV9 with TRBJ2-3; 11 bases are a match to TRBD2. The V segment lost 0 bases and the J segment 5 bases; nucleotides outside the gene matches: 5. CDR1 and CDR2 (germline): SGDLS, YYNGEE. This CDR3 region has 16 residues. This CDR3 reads CASSVGGTSGVDTQYF. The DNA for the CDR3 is TGTGCCAGCAGCGTAGGGGGGACTAGCGGAGTAGATACGCAGTATTTT.

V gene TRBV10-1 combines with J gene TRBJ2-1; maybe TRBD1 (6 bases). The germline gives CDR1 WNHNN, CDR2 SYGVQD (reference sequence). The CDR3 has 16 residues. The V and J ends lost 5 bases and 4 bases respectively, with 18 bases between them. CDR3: CASSNTGNRIYNEQFF. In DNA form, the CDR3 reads TGCGCCAGCAGTAATACAGGGAATAGAATTTACAATGAGCAGTTCTTC.

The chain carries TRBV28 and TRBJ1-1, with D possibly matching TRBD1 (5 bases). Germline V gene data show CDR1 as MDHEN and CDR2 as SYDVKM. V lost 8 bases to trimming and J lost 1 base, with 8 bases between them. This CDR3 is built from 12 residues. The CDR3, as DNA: TGTGCCAGCGTACAGGAGAACACTGAAGCTTTCTTT. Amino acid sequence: CASVQENTEAFF.

The CDR3 nucleotides read TGTGCCAGCAGCTTGGGTCTGCGGGTCTACGAGCAGTACTTC. Its protein is CASSLGLRVYEQYF. The gene calls are TRBV5-4 and TRBJ2-5; maybe TRBD2 (5 bases). The assigned J gene may be wrong: the sequence end matches TRBJ2-7 better. The germline V gene encodes CDR1 SGHNT and CDR2 YYREEE (reference sequence). The length of the CDR3 is 14 residues.

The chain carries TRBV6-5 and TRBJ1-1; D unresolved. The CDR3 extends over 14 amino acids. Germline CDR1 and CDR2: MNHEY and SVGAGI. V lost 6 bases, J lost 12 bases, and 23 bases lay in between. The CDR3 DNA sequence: TGTGCCAGCAGAACCCAATGGAGCCTGGCCGGGACTTTCTTT. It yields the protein CASRTQWSLAGTFF.

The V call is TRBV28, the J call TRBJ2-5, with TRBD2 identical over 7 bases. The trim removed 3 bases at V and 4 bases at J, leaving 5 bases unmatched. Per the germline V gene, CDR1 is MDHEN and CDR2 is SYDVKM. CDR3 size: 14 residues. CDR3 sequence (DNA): TGTGCCAGCAGTTTCCGGGGAGGGGTAGAGACCCAGTACTTC. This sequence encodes CASSFRGGVETQYF.

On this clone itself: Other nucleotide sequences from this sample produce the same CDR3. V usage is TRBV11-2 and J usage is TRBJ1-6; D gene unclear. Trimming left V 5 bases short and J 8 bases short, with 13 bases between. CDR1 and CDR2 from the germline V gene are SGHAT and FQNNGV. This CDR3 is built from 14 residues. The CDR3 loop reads CASSLPGLDSPLHF. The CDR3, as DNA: TGTGCCAGCAGCCTACCGGGGTTAGATTCACCCCTCCACTTT.

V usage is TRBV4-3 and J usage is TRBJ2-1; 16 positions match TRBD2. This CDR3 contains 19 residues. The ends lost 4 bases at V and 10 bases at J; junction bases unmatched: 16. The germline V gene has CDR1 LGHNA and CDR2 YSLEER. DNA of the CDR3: TGCGCCAGCAGCCGAGCGCCCCCCGGGACTAGCGGGGGGGCCGGGGAGCAGTTCTTC. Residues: CASSRAPPGTSGGAGEQFF.

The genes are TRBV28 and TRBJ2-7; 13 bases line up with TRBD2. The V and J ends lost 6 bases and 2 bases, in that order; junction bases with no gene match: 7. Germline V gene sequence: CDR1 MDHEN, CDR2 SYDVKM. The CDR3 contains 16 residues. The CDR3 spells CASSPITSGRAYEQYF. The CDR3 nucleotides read TGTGCCAGCAGCCCGATCACTAGCGGGAGGGCCTACGAGCAGTACTTC.

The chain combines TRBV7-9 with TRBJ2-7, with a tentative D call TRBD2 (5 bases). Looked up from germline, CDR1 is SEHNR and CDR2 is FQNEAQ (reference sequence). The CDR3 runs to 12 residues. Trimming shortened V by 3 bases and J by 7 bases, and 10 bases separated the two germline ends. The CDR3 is CASSLRESEQYF. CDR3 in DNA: TGTGCCAGCAGCTTGAGGGAGAGTGAGCAGTACTTC.

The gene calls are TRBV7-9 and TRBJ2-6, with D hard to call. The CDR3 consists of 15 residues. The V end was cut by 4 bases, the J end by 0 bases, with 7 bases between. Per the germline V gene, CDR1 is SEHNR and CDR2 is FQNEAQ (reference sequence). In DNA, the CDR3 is TGTGCCAGCAGCTATCTTATCTCTGGGGCCAACGTCCTGACTTTC. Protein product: CASSYLISGANVLTF.